The T cell receptor beta chain described here comes from a study of response to subunit inactivated influenza vaccine. Using its own MiXCR run on the RT-PCR reads, TCRdb lists one record per CDR3 protein. The table records about 170,000 distinct CDR3 sequences, roughly 12% of them present only once. Germline assignment: CDR1 SGDLS and CDR2 YYNGEE. CDR3 length: 17 residues. The V segment lost 3 bases and the J segment 0 bases; nucleotides outside the gene matches: 1. The sample also formed part of further work on T cells expressing NK-cell markers. This second study notes: The authors generated TCR beta cDNA through 5'RACE template switching with UMIs. Each TCR beta repertoire originated in sorted T cells that were CD3+CD56+NKG2C+, CD3+CD56+NKG2C- or CD3+CD56-NKG2C+. Most of the eight sequenced donors were HCMV-seropositive; one was seronegative. The share of CD8+ T cells held by dominant NKG2C+ clonotypes was about 1.0-7.5% in several donors. The CD3+CD56-NKG2C+ fraction of a handful of donors was likewise dominated by these clonotypes.

The TCR comes from a man in his fifties who received an inactivated influenza vaccine. The specimen was CD8+ T cells sorted from PBMCs, collected 11 to 12 days after vaccination. The chain has TRBV9 and TRBJ2-2; 14 bases fit TRBD2. The CDR3 nucleotides are TGTGCCAGCAGCGGGACTAGCGGGGGGACGAACACCGGGGAGCTGTTTTTT. Its protein product is CASSGTSGGTNTGELFF.